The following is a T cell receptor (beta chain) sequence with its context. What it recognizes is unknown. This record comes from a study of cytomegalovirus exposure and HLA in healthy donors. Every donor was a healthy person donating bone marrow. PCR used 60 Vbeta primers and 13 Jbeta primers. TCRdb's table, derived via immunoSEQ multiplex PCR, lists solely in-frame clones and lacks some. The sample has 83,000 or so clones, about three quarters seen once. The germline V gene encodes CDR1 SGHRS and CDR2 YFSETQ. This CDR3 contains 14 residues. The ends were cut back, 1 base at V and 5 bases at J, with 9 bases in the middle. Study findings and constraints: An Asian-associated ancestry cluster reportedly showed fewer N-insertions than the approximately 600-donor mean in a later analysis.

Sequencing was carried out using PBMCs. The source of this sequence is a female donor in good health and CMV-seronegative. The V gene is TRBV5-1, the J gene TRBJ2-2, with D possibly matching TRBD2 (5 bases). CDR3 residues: CASSLFPGTGELFF. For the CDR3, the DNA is TGCGCCAGCAGCTTGTTCCCGGGGACCGGGGAGCTGTTTTTT. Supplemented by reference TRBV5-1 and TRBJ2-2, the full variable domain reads KAGVTQTPRYLIKTRGQQVTLSCSPISGHRSVSWYQQTPGQGLQFLFEYFSETQRNKGNFPGRFSGRQFSNSRSEMNVSTLELGDSALYLCASSLFPGTGELFFGEGSRLTVL.